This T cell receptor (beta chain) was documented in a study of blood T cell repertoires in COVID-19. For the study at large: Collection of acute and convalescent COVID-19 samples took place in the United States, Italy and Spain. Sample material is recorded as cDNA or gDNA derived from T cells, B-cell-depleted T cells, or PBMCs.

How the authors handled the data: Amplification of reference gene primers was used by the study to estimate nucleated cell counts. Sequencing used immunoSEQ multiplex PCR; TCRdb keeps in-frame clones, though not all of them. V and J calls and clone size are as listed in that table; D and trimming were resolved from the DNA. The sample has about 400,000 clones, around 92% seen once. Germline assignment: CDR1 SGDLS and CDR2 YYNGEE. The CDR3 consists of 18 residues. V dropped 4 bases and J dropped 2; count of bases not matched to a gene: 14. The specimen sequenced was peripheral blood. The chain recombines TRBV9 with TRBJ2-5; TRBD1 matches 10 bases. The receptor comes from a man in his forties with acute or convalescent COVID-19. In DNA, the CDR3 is TGTGCCAGCAGCACTCCGACAGGGGGCGAGATTTTGCAAGAGACCCAGTACTTC. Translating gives CASSTPTGGEILQETQYF.